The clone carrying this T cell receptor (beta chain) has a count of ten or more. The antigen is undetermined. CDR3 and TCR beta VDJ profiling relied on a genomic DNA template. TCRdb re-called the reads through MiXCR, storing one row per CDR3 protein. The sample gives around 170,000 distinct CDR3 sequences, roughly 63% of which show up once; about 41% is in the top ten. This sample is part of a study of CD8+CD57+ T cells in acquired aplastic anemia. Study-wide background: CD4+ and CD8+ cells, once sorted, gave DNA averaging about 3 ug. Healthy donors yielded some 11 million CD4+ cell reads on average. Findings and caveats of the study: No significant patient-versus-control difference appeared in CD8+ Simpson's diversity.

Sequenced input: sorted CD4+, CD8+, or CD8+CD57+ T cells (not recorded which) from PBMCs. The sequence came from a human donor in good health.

For the CDR3, the DNA is TGCGCCAGCAGCCAAGACCTAGCGGACAATGAGCAGTTCTTC. Residues: CASSQDLADNEQFF. V and J are TRBV4-1 and TRBJ2-1, with 7 bases aligning to TRBD2. Germline V gene lookup returns CDR1 MGHRA and CDR2 YSYEKL. Losses at the gene ends were 0 bases for V and 5 bases for J; bases not matched to a gene: 1. The CDR3 consists of 14 residues.